This T cell receptor beta chain was identified during a study of blood T cell repertoires in COVID-19. Study-level background: The samples span acute and convalescent COVID-19 from the United States, Italy and Spain. Nucleic acid was either cDNA or gDNA, and it came from T cells, B-cell-depleted T cells, or PBMCs.

This CDR3 has 16 residues. CDR1 and CDR2 from the germline V gene are MNHEY and SVGEGT. Trimming took 0 bases from V and 5 from J; bases not matched to a gene: 2. Study processing details: Estimation of nucleated cell counts was performed using reference gene primer amplification. Profiling relied on immunoSEQ multiplex PCR, and the TCRdb table lists in-frame clones only, not all of them. V and J calls and clone size are given by that table; D and trimming were obtained from the DNA. In the table there are more than 150,000 clones, more than 80% of which are singletons. Patients from Seattle were sampled longitudinally, starting during active infection.

This chain joins TRBV6-2 or TRBV6-3 and TRBJ2-1; 12 bases match TRBD2. Sequenced sample: peripheral blood. The receptor was derived from a woman at least 80 years old with COVID-19, enrolled during active disease. The CDR3 DNA is TGTGCCAGCAGTTACTCACTAGCGGGGGGCGACAATGAGCAGTTCTTC. Translated: CASSYSLAGGDNEQFF.